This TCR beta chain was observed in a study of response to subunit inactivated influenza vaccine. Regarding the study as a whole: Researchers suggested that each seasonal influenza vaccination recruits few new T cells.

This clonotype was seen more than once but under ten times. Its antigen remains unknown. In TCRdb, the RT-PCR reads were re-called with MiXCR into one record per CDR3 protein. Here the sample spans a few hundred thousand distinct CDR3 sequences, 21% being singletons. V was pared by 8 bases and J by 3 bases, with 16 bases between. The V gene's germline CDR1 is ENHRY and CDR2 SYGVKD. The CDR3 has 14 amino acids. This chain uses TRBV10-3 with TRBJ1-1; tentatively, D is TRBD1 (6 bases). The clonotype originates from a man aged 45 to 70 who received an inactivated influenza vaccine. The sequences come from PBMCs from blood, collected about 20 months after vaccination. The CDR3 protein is CAIRGGSTHTEAFF. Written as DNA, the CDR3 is TGTGCCATCCGAGGGGGATCGACCCACACTGAAGCTTTCTTT.